This is a list of T cell receptor beta chains from one sample in a study of CD8 T cells in Susac syndrome. TCRdb recomputed calls from the immunoSEQ multiplex PCR reads with MiXCR, one row per CDR3 protein. This sample has more than 250,000 distinct CDR3 sequences, with about 91% found just once. The sequencing sample was made of CD4+ T cells from PBMCs. The receptors originated from a human donor with multiple sclerosis. The conserved cysteine and the conserved F or W are not part of the CDR3 here. Fields, in order: J gene, V gene, CDR3 protein.

TRBJ1-1 | TRBV19 | ASSFRQGSEAF
TRBJ1-1 | TRBV12-3/TRBV12-4 | ASSLLADTEAF
TRBJ2-2 | TRBV7-3 | ASSLTSGAGLPGELF
TRBJ1-1 | TRBV29-1 | SAGLNTEAF
TRBJ2-1 | TRBV10-1 | ASSDPAGANEQF
TRBJ2-5 | TRBV5-1 | ASSVDLSGEETQY
TRBJ2-3 | TRBV5-1 | ASKFHTNTDTQY
TRBJ2-5 | TRBV7-9 | ASSLGGRIQETQY
TRBJ1-5 | TRBV5-6 | ASSLASQPQH
TRBJ2-7 | TRBV10-2 | ATTKDYEQY
TRBJ2-5 | TRBV7-3 | ASSRSPGRQETQY
TRBJ2-7 | TRBV18 | ASSPPPGPYEQY
TRBJ1-2 | TRBV3-1 | ASSHAGQGDGYT
TRBJ1-5 | TRBV6-2/TRBV6-3 | ASSDDTSNHYSNQPQH
TRBJ2-5 | TRBV7-9 | ASSAVGAGEETQY
TRBJ1-3 | TRBV5-1 | ASSLGGSVAGNTIY
TRBJ1-1 | TRBV4-1 | ASSQDGREIEAF
TRBJ1-4 | TRBV12-3/TRBV12-4 | ASSPTGPWEKLF
TRBJ1-3 | TRBV5-1 | ASSLQGYSGNTIY
TRBJ1-2 | TRBV3-1 | ASSRTPREDGYT
TRBJ2-1 | TRBV20-1 | SASPQLAGVNNEQF
TRBJ1-4 | TRBV6-1 | ASSQTRNEKLF
TRBJ2-1 | TRBV20-1 | SARDPSSISNEQF
TRBJ2-2 | TRBV29-1 | SVGTANTGELF
TRBJ2-3 | TRBV14 | ASSQDRQSTDTQY
TRBJ1-2 | TRBV19 | ASSEELPGYGYT
TRBJ2-1 | TRBV3-1 | ASSKRTLSSYNEQF
TRBJ2-1 | TRBV11-2 | ASNSAKAGVNEQF
TRBJ1-5 | TRBV7-9 | ASSFDTGNQPQH
TRBJ1-2 | TRBV9 | ASNLGLGLDYT
TRBJ2-3 | TRBV20-1 | SARTSGRHTDTQY
TRBJ2-1 | TRBV29-1 | SVGRAASYNEQF
TRBJ2-1 | TRBV11-2 | ASSRGLARNEQF
TRBJ2-7 | TRBV20-1 | SARDQGLASYEQY
TRBJ1-1 | TRBV6-2/TRBV6-3 | ASTPPGRPNTEAF
TRBJ2-1 | TRBV6-5 | ASSYSGGAGTDEQF
TRBJ2-7 | TRBV20-1 | SVLGPGTGSYEQY
TRBJ1-1 | TRBV20-1 | SARWQGSTEAF
TRBJ2-4 | TRBV6-6 | ASSQGQGGKNIQY
TRBJ1-1 | TRBV30 | AWSRQGSLNTEAF
TRBJ1-1 | TRBV7-3 | ASSLEGGGTEAF
TRBJ2-2 | TRBV20-1 | SASRLAGRGWELF
TRBJ1-2 | TRBV7-9 | ASSSPAMRGDYGYT
TRBJ2-3 | TRBV6-2/TRBV6-3 | ASSILQREGTQY
TRBJ2-3 | TRBV5-5 | ASSSGLAGVSTDTQY
TRBJ1-5 | TRBV12-5 | ASGPTRDRGYQPQH
TRBJ2-3 | TRBV7-2 | ASSLGLAPTDTQY
TRBJ2-1 | TRBV9 | ASSVLAGEQF